The rows below give T cell receptor beta chains drawn from one sample of a study of neurological immune-mediated disorders. TCRdb reanalysed the 5' RACE reads using MiXCR and keeps one entry per CDR3 protein. The sample holds approximately 60,000 distinct CDR3 sequences, about 4.2% seen once. The sample taken for sequencing was PBMCs. These receptors all come from a man aged 50 to 59 with multiple sclerosis. The CDR3 runs from the conserved cysteine through the conserved F or W. A D gene is named only where the DNA matches it firmly. Clone size is shown for a subset of rows, as once, few, many or a class of expanded clone.

TRBD2 | 15 | TRBJ2-1 | many | TRBV5-1 | TGCGCCAGCAGCCCCGGGACTAGCGTTTGGAATGAGCAGTTCTTC | CASSPGTSVWNEQFF
NA | 15 | TRBJ2-7 | many | TRBV7-9 | TGTGCCAGCAGCTCGGGACTGGGGTTCCTCTACGAGCAGTACTTC | CASSSGLGFLYEQYF
TRBD2 | 16 | TRBJ2-5 | many | TRBV7-2 | TGTGCCAGCAGCTTAGGGCGGGGGGCCTCCAGGGAGACCCAGTACTTC | CASSLGRGASRETQYF
TRBD2 | 15 | TRBJ2-1 | many | TRBV6-1 | TGTGCCAGCAGTGAAACTAGCGGCTCCTACAATGAGCAGTTCTTC | CASSETSGSYNEQFF
TRBD2 | 16 | TRBJ2-1 | NA | TRBV6-4 | TGTGCCAGCAGTGTGGGTATTGTAGCGGGAGGCAATGAGCAGTTCTTC | CASSVGIVAGGNEQFF
TRBD1 | 15 | TRBJ2-5 | many | TRBV12-3/TRBV12-4 | TGTGCCAGCAGTCCCGACGACAGGGGGCGAGAGACCCAGTACTTC | CASSPDDRGRETQYF
NA | 13 | TRBJ2-1 | many | TRBV6-5 | TGTGCCAGCAGTCACCAGGGGCAGGGTGAGCAGTTCTTC | CASSHQGQGEQFF
NA | 15 | TRBJ2-6 | many | TRBV5-1 | TGCGCCAGCAGCCATACAGGGACTGGGGCCAACGTCCTGACTTTC | CASSHTGTGANVLTF
TRBD1 | 14 | TRBJ2-2 | many | TRBV20-1 | TGCAGTGCTAGAGGGACAGGGGCCGGCGGGGAGCTGTTTTTT | CSARGTGAGGELFF
NA | 12 | TRBJ2-1 | many | TRBV7-9 | TGTGCCAGCAGGCAACCCCCTGACCTGGAGTTCTTC | CASRQPPDLEFF
NA | 14 | TRBJ2-2 | few | TRBV20-1 | TGCAGTGCTAGAGATTACACAGATCGTCTGGAGCTGTTTTTT | CSARDYTDRLELFF
NA | 17 | TRBJ1-4 | many | TRBV18 | TGTGCCAGCTCACAGGCCCTACAGGGTGCAACTAATGAAAAACTGTTTTTT | CASSQALQGATNEKLFF
TRBD1 | 15 | TRBJ1-5 | many | TRBV24-1 | TGTGCCACCAGTGGGACAGGGATCTCCAATCAGCCCCAGCATTTT | CATSGTGISNQPQHF